The clone carrying this T cell receptor beta chain was recorded many times. The sample comes from a study of spatial heterogeneity in lung cancer. Study in general: The donor population consisted of some 72 patients with untreated, early-stage non-small cell lung cancer. Fewer alpha-chain than beta-chain sequences were consistently detected.

The V end was cut by 3 bases, the J end by 3 bases, with 12 bases between. Per the germline V gene, CDR1 is MDHEN and CDR2 is SYDVKM. The CDR3 runs 14 residues. Each TCR cDNA molecule carried a unique molecular identifier. TCRdb reprocessed the 5' RACE reads via MiXCR and lists one record per CDR3 protein. Of 60,000 to 85,000 distinct CDR3 sequences in the sample, roughly 9% are singletons; the top ten hold under 2.5%. As for time point: blood at routine non-recurrence follow-up after resection. No cell sorting; template was whole RNA from tumor, lung tissue or PBMC. This material consisted of PBMCs, taken at follow-up. The chain combines TRBV28 with TRBJ2-7, with D perhaps being TRBD1 or TRBD2 (6 bases each). This TCR came from a female donor with early-stage non-small cell lung cancer. For the CDR3, the DNA is TGTGCCAGCAGTTTGGCGGGACACCTCTACGAGCAGTACTTC. Its translation: CASSLAGHLYEQYF.